The 18 T cell receptor beta chains presented below share a single source sample, sequenced in a study of T cells in Graves' hyperthyroidism and ophthalmopathy. From RNA transcripts, TCR beta CDR3 regions were amplified. The HTBI primer set served for first-round RT-PCR of the TCR CDR3. TCRdb recomputed calls from the multiplex PCR reads with MiXCR, one row per CDR3 protein. The table has just over 550,000 distinct CDR3 sequences, under 60% seen once. The specimen sequenced was peripheral blood or thyroid tissue (not recorded which). These receptors were obtained from a woman younger than 35 with Graves' hyperthyroidism.

This clonotype was counted ten times or more. The CDR3 DNA sequence: TGTGCCACCAGTCGGACGGGTTACGAGCAGTACTTC. It encodes CATSRTGYEQYF. J is TRBJ2-7 and V is TRBV24-1; D is undetermined. CDR3 length equals 12 residues. Trimming took off 6 bases at V and 4 bases at J, with 9 bases between the two ends. CDR1 is KGHDR, CDR2 SFDVKD, per germline.

This clonotype turned up a few times. Here the CDR3 DNA reads TGCGCCAGCAGCTTGGTCCACAGGGGGGACACTGAAGCTTTCTTT. Protein sequence: CASSLVHRGDTEAFF. This chain links TRBV5-1 with TRBJ1-1, with 8 positions matching TRBD1. The CDR3 is 15 amino acids. V was pared by 0 bases and J by 3 bases, with 4 bases of the junction left unmatched. Germline V gene lookup returns CDR1 SGHRS and CDR2 YFSETQ.

With regard to this clonotype: One end of the junction does not line up with germline, which may come from a read error. The genes are TRBV10-3 and TRBJ2-2, with a possible D match to TRBD2 (6 bases). The CDR3 has 15 residues. From germline, CDR1 is ENHRY and CDR2 SYGVKD. The CDR3 DNA sequence: TGTGCCACCAGTGGCTCGGGGATGGACACCGGGGGGCTGTTTTTT. Its translation: CATSGSGMDTGGLFF.

The CDR3, as DNA: TGCGCCAGCAGATTCACCGGGACAGGGACCTACGAGCAGTACTTC. Encoded protein: CASRFTGTGTYEQYF. This chain joins TRBV5-1 and TRBJ2-7; 9 bases fit TRBD1. Germline lookup yields CDR1 SGHRS and CDR2 YFSETQ. CDR3 length equals 15 residues. The V and J ends lost 5 bases and 2 bases, in that order; junction bases with no gene match: 8.

The rearrangement uses TRBV24-1 and TRBJ1-4; D not certain. The CDR3 has 14 residues. CDR1 and CDR2 (germline): KGHDR, SFDVKD. V lost 1 base and J lost 7, with 9 bases in between. Here the CDR3 DNA reads TGTGCCACCAGTGATTTCGGGAGGACTGAAAAACTGTTTTTT. Translation gives CATSDFGRTEKLFF.

This CDR3 is CASSVSSGEQYF. The CDR3 nucleotides are TGTGCCAGCAGCGTATCTAGCGGCGAGCAGTACTTC. The chain links TRBV9 to TRBJ2-7; 7 bases are shared with TRBD2. With V trimmed by 1 base and J by 6 bases, 1 base remained unmatched. The CDR3 runs to 12 residues. Germline assignment: CDR1 SGDLS and CDR2 YYNGEE.

The CDR3 region is CASGGADTPFTQYF. The CDR3 DNA is TGTGCCAGCGGGGGCGCGGACACGCCATTTACCCAGTACTTC. This chain joins TRBV7-3 and TRBJ2-5, with D possibly being TRBD1 (6 bases). The V gene's germline CDR1 is SGHTA and CDR2 FQGTGA. CDR3 length: 14 amino acids. V was trimmed by 8 bases and J by 8 bases, leaving 21 bases between them.

Concerning this clonotype itself: It may be a read error: a sequence one base away is much more abundant. The chain combines TRBV9 with TRBJ1-2; 9 nucleotides line up with TRBD1. This CDR3 contains 14 residues. The V gene's germline CDR1 is SGDLS and CDR2 YYNGEE. The V segment lost 2 bases and the J segment 4 bases; nucleotides outside the gene matches: 3. The CDR3 sequence: CASSVGTGIYGYTF. CDR3 coding DNA: TGTGCCAGCAGCGTCGGGACAGGGATCTATGGCTACACCTTC.

This clonotype was counted once. The final CDR3 position lacks the conserved phenylalanine or tryptophan, pointing to a likely read error. It is unclear where the CDR3 begins or ends on the DNA, so no DNA is shown, and the CDR3 is as TCRdb lists it. The chain is built from TRBV29-1 and TRBJ2-6; TRBD1, as called in the table, went unchecked against the DNA. The CDR3 is made up of 17 amino acids, end residues included. Per the germline V gene, CDR1 is SQVTM and CDR2 is ANQGSEA. The CDR3 spells CSVLPGQGLWGQRTQMS.

V usage is TRBV10-3 and J usage is TRBJ2-6; D perhaps matches TRBD1 (6 bases). With 6 bases removed from V and 2 bases from J, the gap between germline ends came to 14 bases. Germline-derived CDR1 and CDR2 are ENHRY and SYGVKD. The CDR3 runs to 16 residues. The DNA for the CDR3 is TGTGCCATCAGCCTCCCGGACAGCGCTGGGGCCAACGTCCTGACTTTC. It codes for CAISLPDSAGANVLTF.

This clonotype was seen many times. The CDR3 DNA reads TGTGCCAGCAGTGAACGGAGCGTAAGGGTCAAGAATGAAAAACTGTTTTTT. This gives the protein CASSERSVRVKNEKLFF. This chain connects TRBV2 to TRBJ1-4; D is unresolved. The CDR3 contains 17 residues. V lost 2 bases and J 5 bases, leaving 18 bases between the germline ends. Germline CDR1 reads SNHLY; CDR2 reads FYNNEI.

The chain couples TRBV10-3 to TRBJ2-7; D may be TRBD2 (6 bases). Trimming pared 5 bases from V and 2 bases from J, leaving 16 bases between. The CDR3 has 15 residues. Germline-derived CDR1 and CDR2 are ENHRY and SYGVKD. The CDR3 is CAISFRDSRTYEQYF. DNA of the CDR3: TGTGCCATCAGTTTTCGGGACTCCCGAACCTACGAGCAGTACTTC.

In DNA, the CDR3 is TGTGCCAGCAGCTCGAAGGCGGGGAGCGTTTCATACGAGCAGTACTTC. Translating gives CASSSKAGSVSYEQYF. The gene calls are TRBV11-1 and TRBJ2-7; weak D call: TRBD2 (6 bases). The CDR3 length is 16 residues. Trimming left V 4 bases short and J 4 bases short, with 20 bases between. Germline V gene sequence: CDR1 SGHAT, CDR2 FQDESV (reference sequence).

The chain uses TRBV27 and TRBJ1-2; possibly TRBD1 for D (5 bases). CDR1 MNHEY and CDR2 SMNVEV come from the germline V gene (reference sequence). V was cut by 6 bases and J by 8 bases, with 16 bases left in between. This CDR3 is built from 13 residues. The CDR3 reads CASSLTEAGGYTF. Written as DNA, the CDR3 is TGTGCCAGCAGCCTGACAGAGGCGGGCGGCTACACCTTC.

The rearrangement uses TRBV29-1 and TRBJ1-2; D might be TRBD1 (5 bases). Germline CDR1 is SQVTM and CDR2 is ANQGSEA. Trimming stripped 5 bases from V and 1 base from J, with 11 bases between. There are 13 residues in the CDR3. The CDR3 bases are TGCAGCGTTCGGACAAAGGTTAACTATGGCTACACCTTC. Protein product: CSVRTKVNYGYTF.

This clonotype has only a few counts. V gene TRBV12-3 or TRBV12-4 combines with J gene TRBJ1-4; no reliable D call. Trimming left V 2 bases short and J 8 bases short, with 12 bases between. The CDR3 is 14 residues long. As DNA, the CDR3 is TGTGCCAGCAGTTTAAGGGCAGATCCCGAAAAACTGTTTTTT. Translation gives CASSLRADPEKLFF.

This chain uses TRBV7-9 with TRBJ2-5; 10 nucleotides align to TRBD2. CDR1 is SEHNR, CDR2 FQNEAQ, per germline (reference sequence). Losses at the gene ends were 5 bases for V and 0 bases for J; bases not matched to a gene: 9. The CDR3 covers 17 residues. CDR3 amino acids: CASSPTSGTGDQETQYF. The CDR3 coding sequence is TGTGCCAGCAGCCCAACTAGCGGGACAGGTGACCAAGAGACCCAGTACTTC.

The gene calls are TRBV25-1 and TRBJ1-2; D unresolved. This CDR3 spans 13 amino acids. CDR1 is MGHDK and CDR2 is SYGVNS in the germline V gene. The CDR3 protein is CAPAYGSDYGYTF. The CDR3 coding sequence is TGTGCTCCGGCGTACGGGAGTGACTATGGCTACACCTTC.